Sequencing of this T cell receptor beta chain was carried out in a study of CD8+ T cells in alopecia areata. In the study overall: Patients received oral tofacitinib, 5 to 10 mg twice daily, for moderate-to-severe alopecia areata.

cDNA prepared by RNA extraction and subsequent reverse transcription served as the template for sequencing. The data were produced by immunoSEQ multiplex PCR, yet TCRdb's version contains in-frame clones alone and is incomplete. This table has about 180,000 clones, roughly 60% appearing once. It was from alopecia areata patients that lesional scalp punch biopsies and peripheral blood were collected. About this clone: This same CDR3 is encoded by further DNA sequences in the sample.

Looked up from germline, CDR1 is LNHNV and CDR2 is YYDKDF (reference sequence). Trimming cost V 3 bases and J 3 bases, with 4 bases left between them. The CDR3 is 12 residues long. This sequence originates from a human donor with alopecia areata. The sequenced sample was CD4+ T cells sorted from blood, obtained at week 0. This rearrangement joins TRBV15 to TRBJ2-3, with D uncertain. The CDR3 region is CATSRATDTQYF. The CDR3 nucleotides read TGTGCCACCAGCAGGGCTACAGATACGCAGTATTTT.